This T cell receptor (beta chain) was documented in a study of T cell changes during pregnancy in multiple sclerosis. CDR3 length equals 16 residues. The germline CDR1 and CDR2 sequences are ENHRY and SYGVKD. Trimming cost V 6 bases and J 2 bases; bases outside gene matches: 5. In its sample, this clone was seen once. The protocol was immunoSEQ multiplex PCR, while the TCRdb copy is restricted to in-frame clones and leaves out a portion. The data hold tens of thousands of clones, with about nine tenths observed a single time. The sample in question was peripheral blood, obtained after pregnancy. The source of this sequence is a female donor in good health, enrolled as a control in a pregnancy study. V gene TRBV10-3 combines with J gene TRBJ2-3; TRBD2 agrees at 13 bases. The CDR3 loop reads CAIRSGTSGNTDTQYF. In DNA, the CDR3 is TGTGCCATCAGGTCCGGGACTAGCGGGAACACAGATACGCAGTATTTT.